These T cell receptor beta chains were read from a single sample in a study of regulatory T cells in long-lasting Graves disease. TCRdb re-called the multiplex PCR reads through MiXCR, storing one row per CDR3 protein. This sample yields a few hundred thousand distinct CDR3 sequences, of which 20% to 25% are seen a single time; 25% to 30% belongs to the top ten. Source: peripheral blood mononuclear cells (PBMCs), taken when the disease was refractory, from a patient treated with antithyroid drugs. These receptors all stem from a woman aged 40 to 55 with Graves disease. The CDR3 runs from the conserved cysteine through the conserved F or W. The order of the fields is J gene, clone size, D gene, V gene, CDR3 DNA, CDR3 protein. D genes are given only for firm matches. Expanded clones are given a class, and other clones once, few, many or no size at all.

>TRBJ2-2|few|TRBD1|TRBV27
TGTGCCAGCAGCTGGGACAGAGCCACCGGGGAGCTGTTTTTT
CASSWDRATGELFF
>TRBJ1-3|few|.|TRBV20-1
TGCAGTGCCCCAAGCCCCGGAAACACCATATATTTT
CSAPSPGNTIYF
>TRBJ2-7|once|.|TRBV20-1
TGCAGTGCTAGTAATTTACAGGGAGAGCAGTACTTC
CSASNLQGEQYF
>TRBJ2-5|few|TRBD1|TRBV27
TGTGCCAGCAGCAGCAGGGGGTCACAAGAGACCCAGTACTTC
CASSSRGSQETQYF
>TRBJ2-3|.|.|TRBV12-3/TRBV12-4
TGTGCCAGCAATTTTGGAGGTAGCACAGATACGCAGTATTTT
CASNFGGSTDTQYF
>TRBJ1-1|many|.|TRBV28
TGTGCCAGCCTTGTGGGCTTAAACACTGAAGCTTTCTTT
CASLVGLNTEAFF
>TRBJ2-5|many|TRBD2|TRBV7-3
TGTGCCAGCAGCGCAGCGGGGGGAAGAGAGACCCAGTACTTC
CASSAAGGRETQYF
>TRBJ1-1|.|.|TRBV5-6
TGTGCCAGCAGCTTTAATTTCGTTTGGCCGGACTACACTGAAGCTTTCTTT
CASSFNFVWPDYTEAFF
>TRBJ1-1|.|.|TRBV28
TGTGCCAGCACCCTCCCACTCGGACAGTCGAACACTGAAGCTTTCTTT
CASTLPLGQSNTEAFF
>TRBJ2-7|.|.|TRBV19
TGTGCCAGTAGTATAAACGGAGGGAAAAGAGAGCAGTACTTC
CASSINGGKREQYF
>TRBJ1-5|few|.|TRBV5-8
TGTGCCAGCAGCTTGGTGACACGGCAGCCCCAGCATTTT
CASSLVTRQPQHF
>TRBJ2-1|many|.|TRBV28
TGTGCCAGCGTCCGACCGAGGACTGCCTCCAATGAGCAGTTCTTC
CASVRPRTASNEQFF
>TRBJ2-7|.|.|TRBV3-1
TGTGCCAGCAGCCAAGATTGGGGGGAAGCTACCTACGAGCAGTACTTC
CASSQDWGEATYEQYF
>TRBJ1-2|few|.|TRBV28
TGTGCCGGCAGTTTATTGACAGGAAAGGAGAGCGGCTACACCTTC
CAGSLLTGKESGYTF
>TRBJ1-5|many|.|TRBV2
TGTGCCAGCGGGTCCCCACAGATCTATCAGCCCCAGCATTTT
CASGSPQIYQPQHF